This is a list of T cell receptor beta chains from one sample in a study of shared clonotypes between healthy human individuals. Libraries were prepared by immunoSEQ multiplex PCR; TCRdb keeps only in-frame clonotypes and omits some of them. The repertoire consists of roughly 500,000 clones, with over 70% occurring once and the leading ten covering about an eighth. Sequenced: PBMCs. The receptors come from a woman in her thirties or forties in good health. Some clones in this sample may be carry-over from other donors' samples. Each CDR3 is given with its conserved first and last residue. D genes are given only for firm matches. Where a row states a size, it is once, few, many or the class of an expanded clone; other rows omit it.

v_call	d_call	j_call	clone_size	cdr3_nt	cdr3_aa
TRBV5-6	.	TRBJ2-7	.	TGTGCCAGCAGCGCAAGCCCCGGGACCACAGCCTCCTACGAGCAGTACTTC	CASSASPGTTASYEQYF
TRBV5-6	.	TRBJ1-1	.	TGTGCCAGCAGAAGGGACACTGAAGCTTTCTTT	CASRRDTEAFF
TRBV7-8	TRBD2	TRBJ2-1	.	TGTGCCAGCAGCCCCGTGTATGGACTAGCGGGCCATGAGCAGTTCTTC	CASSPVYGLAGHEQFF
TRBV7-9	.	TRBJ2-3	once	TGTGCCAGCAGCTTTGCGGGACCCACAGATACGCAGTATTTT	CASSFAGPTDTQYF
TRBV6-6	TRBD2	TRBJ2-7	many	TGTGCCAGCAGGTGGACTAGCGGGAGATACGAGCAGTACTTC	CASRWTSGRYEQYF
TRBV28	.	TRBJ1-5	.	TGTGCCAGCAGTACACCAGGGGAAAGCAATCAGCCCCAGCATTTT	CASSTPGESNQPQHF
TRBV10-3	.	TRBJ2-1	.	TGTGCCATCAAGGTAGCTTACAATGAGCAGTTCTTC	CAIKVAYNEQFF
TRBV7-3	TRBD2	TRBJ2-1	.	TGTGCCAGCAGCCCACGGGCTAGCGGCTACAATGAGCAGTTCTTC	CASSPRASGYNEQFF
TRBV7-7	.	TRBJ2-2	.	TGTGCTACCACCCAATCGGGTGCCGGGGAGCTGTTTTTT	CATTQSGAGELFF
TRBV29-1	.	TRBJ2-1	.	TGCAGCGTTGAAGAATCGCTCCTCAATGAGCAGTTCTTC	CSVEESLLNEQFF
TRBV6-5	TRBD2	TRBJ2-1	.	TGTGCCACAGGGACTAGCGAGTACAATGAGCAGTTCTTC	CATGTSEYNEQFF
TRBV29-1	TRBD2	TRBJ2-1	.	TGCAGCGTTGCACTAGCGGGCTCACTACACTACAATGAGCAGTTCTTC	CSVALAGSLHYNEQFF
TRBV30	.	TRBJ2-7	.	TGTGCCCGTGGTGGATCGCCCTCCTACGAGCAGTACTTC	CARGGSPSYEQYF
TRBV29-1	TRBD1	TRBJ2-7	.	TGCAGCGTAAAGTTGGGGACAGGGAGTTACGAGCAGTACTTC	CSVKLGTGSYEQYF
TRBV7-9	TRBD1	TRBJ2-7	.	TGTGCCAGCAGCTTAGCGGCAGGGGGCCTTTTCGAGCAGTACTTC	CASSLAAGGLFEQYF
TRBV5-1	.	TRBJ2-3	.	TGCGCCAGCAGCGCCCGGGGCACAGATACGCAGTATTTT	CASSARGTDTQYF
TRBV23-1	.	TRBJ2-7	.	TGCGCCAGCAGTCAATCTCGGGACCCCCAATGGAAGCAGTACTTC	CASSQSRDPQWKQYF
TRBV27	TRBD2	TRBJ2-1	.	TGTGCCAGCAGTCCCAGGATAGCGGGAGGGCGCAATGAGCAGTTCTTC	CASSPRIAGGRNEQFF
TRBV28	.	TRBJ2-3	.	TGTGCCAGCAGTTTCAGCGGTGGCACAGATACGCAGTATTTT	CASSFSGGTDTQYF
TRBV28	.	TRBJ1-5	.	TGTGCCAGCAGGGGCCCGATAAATCAGCCCCAGCATTTT	CASRGPINQPQHF
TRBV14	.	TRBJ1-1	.	TGTGCCAGCAGCGAGAACCCGAACAGGGCGGGGAGGATGAACACTGAAGCTTTCTTT	CASSENPNRAGRMNTEAFF
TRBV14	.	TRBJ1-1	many	TGTGCCAGCAGCCCATACCAGACGGAAGCTTTCTTT	CASSPYQTEAFF
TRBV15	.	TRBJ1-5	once	TGTGCCACCAGCAGAGATTATTCCAATCAGCCCCAGCATTTT	CATSRDYSNQPQHF
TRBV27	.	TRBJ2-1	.	TGTGCCAGCAGTTTGGGCCAGGCCCACAATGAGCAGTTCTTC	CASSLGQAHNEQFF
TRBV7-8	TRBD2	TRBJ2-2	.	TGTGCCAGCAGCTTGGGGCGGGAGCGTACCGGGGAGCTGTTTTTT	CASSLGRERTGELFF
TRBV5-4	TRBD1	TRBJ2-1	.	TGTGCCAGCAGGTGGGACAGGGGTTCCTACAATGAGCAGTTCTTC	CASRWDRGSYNEQFF
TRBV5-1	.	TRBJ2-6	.	TGCGCCAGCAGTTATCACCCGGGACGGGAATTCTCTGGGGCCAACGTCCTGACTTTC	CASSYHPGREFSGANVLTF
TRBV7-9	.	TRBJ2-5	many	TGTGCCAGCAGCTTGGGCGCGGGTAGAAAAGAGACCCAGTACTTC	CASSLGAGRKETQYF
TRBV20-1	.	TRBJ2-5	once	TGCAGTGCCGGAGAGACCCAGTACTTC	CSAGETQYF
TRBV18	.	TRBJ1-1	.	TGTGCCAGCTCACCGGGAACGGCGAACACTGAAGCTTTCTTT	CASSPGTANTEAFF
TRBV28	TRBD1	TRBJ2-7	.	TGTGCCACCGGGGGGGGACAGGGGTCGTGGGAGCAGTACTTC	CATGGGQGSWEQYF